The entry below gives a single T cell receptor (beta chain) sequence along with its context. Its antigen remains unidentified. This specimen comes from a study of early stage breast cancer tumors. Study-wide background: Of around 15 invasive breast tumors, about a dozen were hormone receptor-positive, HER2-negative. Study results and limitations: Most shared enriched TCRB sequences were commonly generated ones.

Each sample had two DNA replicates, roughly 0.48 ug blood or roughly 1.4 ug tissue. Repertoires were generated with immunoSEQ multiplex PCR, while TCRdb's copy carries only in-frame clones and drops some. The sample records fewer than 25,000 clones, around 70% being singletons. Trimming stripped 4 bases from V and 4 bases from J, with 11 bases between. Germline CDR1 is SGHNT and CDR2 is YYREEE (reference sequence). CDR3 length equals 13 residues. The TCR was taken from a person between 55 and 69 years old with breast cancer. J is TRBJ2-5 and V is TRBV5-4, with D maybe TRBD1 (5 bases). The sample taken for sequencing was breast tumor tissue. The CDR3 reads CASSGAVGETQYF. The CDR3 nucleotides read TGTGCCAGCAGCGGGGCAGTCGGAGAGACCCAGTACTTC.